This is a list of T cell receptor beta chains from one sample in a study of T cell responses to AZD1222 COVID-19 vaccine. Sequenced by immunoSEQ multiplex PCR; TCRdb stores in-frame clones only, minus some. The data show about 50,000 clones, with over 65% seen just once and around 7% held by the top ten. The sequences come from peripheral blood, collected on day 0 of AZD1222 vaccination. Source of these receptors: an adult in good health. Each CDR3 is given with its conserved first and last residue. D genes are given only for firm matches. Expanded clones are given a class, and other clones once, few, many or no size at all.

size | J | V | D | DNA | CDR3
NA | TRBJ2-3 | TRBV30 | TRBD1 | TGTGCCTGGAGTATTGGACAGGGCGACACAGATACGCAGTATTTT | CAWSIGQGDTDTQYF
NA | TRBJ2-1 | TRBV7-2 | NA | TGTGCCAGCAGCTTGGGAGGCGAGAATGAGCAGTTCTTC | CASSLGGENEQFF
NA | TRBJ1-2 | TRBV29-1 | NA | TGCAGCGTAGAATTAGGAGGGACCGGGAGGTCAGGCTACACCTTC | CSVELGGTGRSGYTF
NA | TRBJ1-3 | TRBV4-1 | NA | TGCGCCAGCAGCCAAGAGGGACTCTCGGCTTCTTCTGGAAACACCATATATTTT | CASSQEGLSASSGNTIYF
NA | TRBJ2-2 | TRBV6-5 | TRBD1 | TGTGCCAGCAGTTACTGGGGCAGGGGGCCGACCGGGGAGCTGTTTTTT | CASSYWGRGPTGELFF
NA | TRBJ2-1 | TRBV4-1 | NA | TGCGCCAGCAGCCAACCTCAGGGGAATGAGCAGTTCTTC | CASSQPQGNEQFF
NA | TRBJ1-2 | TRBV14 | NA | TGTGCCAGTTCCGGCGGCTACTATGGCTACACCTTC | CASSGGYYGYTF
NA | TRBJ2-5 | TRBV5-6 | NA | TGTGCCAGCAGCTTCAGGGTGGAATACCAAGAGACCCAGTACTTC | CASSFRVEYQETQYF
NA | TRBJ1-1 | TRBV27 | NA | TGTGCCAGCAGTCCTTACAAGAACACTGAAGCTTTCTTT | CASSPYKNTEAFF
NA | TRBJ1-6 | TRBV6-5 | NA | TGTGCCAGCAGGCCGGACGATTTTTCACCCCTCCACTTT | CASRPDDFSPLHF
NA | TRBJ1-4 | TRBV6-6 | NA | TGTGCCAGCAGTTACACGGATGAAAAACTGTTTTTT | CASSYTDEKLFF
few | TRBJ2-1 | TRBV5-4 | NA | TGTGCCAGCACCTTGAGAGGGGGGTCCTACAATGAGCAGTTCTTC | CASTLRGGSYNEQFF
NA | TRBJ1-2 | TRBV6-5 | NA | TGTGCCAGCAGCCCCGGCAGGAGCAACGTCTATGGCTACACCTTC | CASSPGRSNVYGYTF
few | TRBJ1-1 | TRBV4-2 | NA | TGTGCCAGCAGATTAACCAGAGACACTGAAGCTTTCTTT | CASRLTRDTEAFF
NA | TRBJ1-1 | TRBV27 | NA | TGTGCCAGCAGTTTCGAAGGGGCGCATACTGAAGCTTTCTTT | CASSFEGAHTEAFF
NA | TRBJ2-5 | TRBV7-2 | TRBD2 | TGTGCCAGCAGCTTAGCGCGTGGTAGCGGGATGGAGACCCAGTACTTC | CASSLARGSGMETQYF
NA | TRBJ2-2 | TRBV7-2 | NA | TGTGCCAGCAGCTTAGTTGCCACGAACACCGGGGAGCTGTTTTTT | CASSLVATNTGELFF
NA | TRBJ2-7 | TRBV7-2 | TRBD2 | TGTGCCAGCAGCCCAACCGGGACTAGGAGTTACGAGCAGTACTTC | CASSPTGTRSYEQYF
NA | TRBJ1-2 | TRBV5-1 | NA | TGCGCCAGCAGCTTTTTTCCACAGCCCGATGGCTACACCTTC | CASSFFPQPDGYTF
NA | TRBJ1-3 | TRBV4-1 | NA | TGCGCCAGCAGCCAAGGTGGGAATGGAAACACCATATATTTT | CASSQGGNGNTIYF
NA | TRBJ2-3 | TRBV6-2/TRBV6-3 | NA | TGTGCCAGCAGTTACCGCCGCTGGACAGATACGCAGTATTTT | CASSYRRWTDTQYF
NA | TRBJ2-7 | TRBV7-9 | NA | TGTGCCAGCAGCATCGATGCCGGGACGGGGACCTACGAGCAGTACTTC | CASSIDAGTGTYEQYF
NA | TRBJ2-4 | TRBV4-1 | TRBD1 | TGCGCCAGCAGCCAAGATGGGACAGGGGGTACCAAAAACATTCAGTACTTC | CASSQDGTGGTKNIQYF
NA | TRBJ1-1 | TRBV24-1 | TRBD1 | TGTGCCACCAGTGGGGCAGGGGGAGGGAACACTGAAGCTTTCTTT | CATSGAGGGNTEAFF
NA | TRBJ2-2 | TRBV6-5 | TRBD1 | TGTGCCAGCATCATCCAGGGGGAAATGACCGGGGAGCTGTTTTTT | CASIIQGEMTGELFF
NA | TRBJ2-5 | TRBV29-1 | TRBD1 | TGCAGCGTCCGTGGACAGGGCTACCAAGAGACCCAGTACTTC | CSVRGQGYQETQYF
NA | TRBJ2-1 | TRBV5-4 | TRBD2 | TGTGCCAGCAGCGACGGAGCGGGGTCCTACAATGAGCAGTTCTTC | CASSDGAGSYNEQFF
once | TRBJ2-1 | TRBV5-6 | NA | TGTGCCAGCAGCTTGAGATATGAGCAGTTCTTC | CASSLRYEQFF
few | TRBJ1-5 | TRBV19 | NA | TGTGCCACCACATCAGGGGCAGGCCCTTTCAATCAGCCCCAGCATTTT | CATTSGAGPFNQPQHF
NA | TRBJ2-3 | TRBV19 | NA | TGTGCCAGCTCTCCAGGGCGAACAGATACGCAGTATTTT | CASSPGRTDTQYF
NA | TRBJ2-1 | TRBV5-1 | NA | TGCGCCAGCAGCTTGACAAGCTACAATGAGCAGTTCTTC | CASSLTSYNEQFF
NA | TRBJ1-1 | TRBV2 | TRBD1 | TGTGCCACTAAGGGACAGGGGAACACTGAAGCTTTCTTT | CATKGQGNTEAFF
NA | TRBJ2-7 | TRBV5-1 | NA | TGCGCCAGCAGCTTGGTAGCGCTACCTAGCTCCTACGAGCAGTACTTC | CASSLVALPSSYEQYF
few | TRBJ2-1 | TRBV5-1 | NA | TGCGCCAGCAGTTTCGGGGAGGTGGGTAGCTACAATGAGCAGTTCTTC | CASSFGEVGSYNEQFF
NA | TRBJ2-2 | TRBV18 | TRBD1 | TGTGCCAGCTCGCCCCCGACAGGGGGGAATACCGGGGAGCTGTTTTTT | CASSPPTGGNTGELFF
NA | TRBJ2-3 | TRBV3-1/TRBV3-2 | TRBD2 | TGTGCCAGCAGCCTCAGGACTAGCGGCACAGATACGCAGTATTTT | CASSLRTSGTDTQYF
NA | TRBJ2-1 | TRBV9 | NA | TGTGCCAGCAGCGTAGCTACGAGCGCAGGGGAGCAGTTCTTC | CASSVATSAGEQFF
NA | TRBJ2-5 | TRBV9 | NA | TGTGCCAGCAGCGCGCACGGGGCTCAAGAGACCCAGTACTTC | CASSAHGAQETQYF
once | TRBJ2-1 | TRBV29-1 | NA | TGCAGCGTTGAAACGGTACAGGACAATGAGCAGTTCTTC | CSVETVQDNEQFF
once | TRBJ2-5 | TRBV5-1 | TRBD2 | TGCGCCAGCAGCACACTAGCGGGAGATAGCGAGACCCAGTACTTC | CASSTLAGDSETQYF
NA | TRBJ1-2 | TRBV30 | TRBD1 | TGTGCCTGGAGTGTTCAAAGACAGGGGGCTGCTGGCTACACCTTC | CAWSVQRQGAAGYTF
NA | TRBJ1-1 | TRBV3-1/TRBV3-2 | NA | TGTGCCAGCAGCCCCCCGGGGCAGATAAACACTGAAGCTTTCTTT | CASSPPGQINTEAFF
NA | TRBJ1-1 | TRBV25-1 | TRBD1 | TGTGCCAGCAGTCCCAAGAGGGGACAGGGGAACACTGAAGCTTTCTTT | CASSPKRGQGNTEAFF